The clone carrying this T cell receptor beta chain was counted a few times. The data were taken from a study of chronic HIV infection and antiretroviral therapy. TCRdb reprocessed the 5' RACE reads via MiXCR and lists one record per CDR3 protein. The sample records more than 25,000 distinct CDR3 sequences, roughly 8.7% being singletons. Between the trimmed V and J ends, which lost 1 base and 2 bases, there was a span of 12 bases. The length of the CDR3 is 15 residues. CDR1 SGHAT and CDR2 FQNNGV come from the germline V gene. V is TRBV11-2 and J is TRBJ2-7, with D tentatively TRBD1 or TRBD2 (5 bases each). Sequences were obtained from peripheral blood. The clonotype originates from an adult who had HIV and had not received antiretroviral therapy, or was an uninfected healthy control (not recorded which). CDR3 in DNA: TGTGCCAGCAGCTTAGCGTTGGGGGTGCCCTACGAGCAGTACTTC. Translating it yields CASSLALGVPYEQYF.